Reported below is one TCR beta chain. In Seattle, patients joined the study during active infection and were tracked longitudinally. This sample is part of a study of blood T cell repertoires in COVID-19. Across the whole study: Material from acute and convalescent COVID-19 was sourced from the United States, Italy and Spain. From T cells, B-cell-depleted T cells, or PBMCs came the material, which was cDNA or gDNA.

Original methodology: Estimation of nucleated cell counts relied on the amplification of reference gene primers. Using immunoSEQ multiplex PCR, the repertoire was profiled, and TCRdb retains in-frame clones only, with some absent. V and J calls and clone size are copied from that table; D and trimming were computed from the DNA. Of about 440,000 clones listed, more than 70% were seen once; the top ten hold 10% to 15%. Germline-derived CDR1 and CDR2 are MGHRA and YSYEKL. This CDR3 contains 14 residues. The V end lost 4 bases, the J end lost 1 base, and 9 bases lay between the germline ends. The V gene is TRBV4-1, the J gene TRBJ2-3; D is possibly TRBD1 (5 bases). The clonotype was recovered from a woman aged 50 to 60 with COVID-19, enrolled during active disease. The sequencing input was peripheral blood. CDR3 region: CASSRGQGTDTQYF. As DNA, the CDR3 is TGCGCCAGCAGCCGGGGCCAGGGCACAGATACGCAGTATTTT.